The 13 T cell receptor beta chains given below trace back to one sample, sequenced in a study of blood T cell repertoires in COVID-19. Generated by immunoSEQ multiplex PCR, the TCRdb table keeps only in-frame clones and is missing some. Of 35,000 to 45,000 clones in the sample, more than 75% were seen once. The material sequenced was peripheral blood. These receptors were taken from a man aged 70-80 years with active or convalescent COVID-19.

The chain has TRBV30 and TRBJ1-5, with D perhaps matching TRBD1 (5 bases). This CDR3 is 13 amino acids long. Germline V lookup: CDR1 GTSNPN, CDR2 SVGIG (reference sequence). V lost 4 bases and J lost 5, with 12 bases in between. This CDR3 reads CAWNVGGDQPQHF. DNA for the CDR3: TGTGCCTGGAATGTCGGGGGTGATCAGCCCCAGCATTTT.

The chain recombines TRBV6-5 with TRBJ1-2; TRBD1 is a possible D gene (6 bases). Looked up from germline, CDR1 is MNHEY and CDR2 is SVGAGI. The CDR3 has 12 amino acids. Trimming removed 6 bases from V and 10 bases from J, with 15 bases in between. The DNA of the CDR3 is TGTGCCAGCAGCGCCGACAGGACGGTCTACACCTTC. Encoded protein: CASSADRTVYTF.

The chain is built from TRBV27 and TRBJ2-7; 8 nucleotides agree with TRBD1. Per the germline V gene, CDR1 is MNHEY and CDR2 is SMNVEV (reference sequence). The CDR3 has 15 amino acids. With V trimmed by 5 bases and J by 0 bases, 6 bases remained unmatched. CDR3 amino acids: CASSPGTGRSYEQYF. As DNA, the CDR3 is TGTGCCAGCAGTCCTGGGACAGGACGCTCCTACGAGCAGTACTTC.

V usage is TRBV5-1 and J usage is TRBJ1-3; D may be TRBD1 (5 bases). The CDR3 consists of 15 residues. Germline V gene lookup returns CDR1 SGHRS and CDR2 YFSETQ. With 4 bases removed from V and 0 bases from J, the gap between germline ends came to 11 bases. CDR3 DNA sequence: TGCGCCAGCAGCGATCAGGGTATCTCTGGAAACACCATATATTTT. Its protein product is CASSDQGISGNTIYF.

V and J are TRBV5-6 and TRBJ1-2, with unresolved D. The CDR3 length is 14 residues. V was pared by 0 bases and J by 4 bases, with 10 bases between. Looked up from germline, CDR1 is SGHDT and CDR2 is YYEEEE. This chain's CDR3 is CASSLEQTPYGYTF. CDR3 in DNA: TGTGCCAGCAGCTTGGAACAGACCCCCTATGGCTACACCTTC.

This sequence joins TRBV5-5 and TRBJ2-1; TRBD2 agrees at 7 bases. Germline assignment: CDR1 SGHKS and CDR2 YYEKEE (reference sequence). V trimming: 4 bases; J trimming: 14 bases; junction bases outside the gene matches: 12. This CDR3 contains 13 residues. CDR3 nucleotide sequence: TGTGCCAGCAGCCCCCCCGGGAGGCAGAAGGAGTTCTTC. Translated, it gives CASSPPGRQKEFF.

V is TRBV19 and J is TRBJ2-5, with a possible D match to TRBD2 (6 bases). Germline lookup yields CDR1 LNHDA and CDR2 SQIVND (reference sequence). The CDR3 contains 15 residues. V lost 8 bases and J lost 4, with 20 bases in between. CDR3 loop: CASAARRVGGETQYF. CDR3 coding DNA: TGTGCCAGTGCTGCCCGGAGGGTTGGGGGAGAGACCCAGTACTTC.

The rearrangement links TRBV7-9 to TRBJ2-1; 8 nucleotides match TRBD1. Germline V gene data show CDR1 as SEHNR and CDR2 as FQNEAQ (reference sequence). The length of the CDR3 is 15 residues. V shed 1 base, J shed 6 bases, and the junction held 5 bases outside the gene matches. In DNA form, the CDR3 reads TGTGCCAGCAGCTTAGACAGGGGGAGGTTCAATGAGCAGTTCTTC. Amino acids: CASSLDRGRFNEQFF.

The chain recombines TRBV5-1 with TRBJ2-3; D perhaps matches TRBD2 (6 bases). Germline CDR1 and CDR2: SGHRS and YFSETQ. The CDR3 runs to 15 residues. Trimming pared 0 bases from V and 3 bases from J, leaving 11 bases between. In DNA form, the CDR3 reads TGCGCCAGCAGCTTGGCCGACGGGGGAACAGATACGCAGTATTTT. This sequence encodes CASSLADGGTDTQYF.

This clone has only one observation. The chain couples TRBV28 to TRBJ2-5, with a weak D call TRBD1 (6 bases). There are 14 residues in the CDR3. V lost 10 bases, J lost 5 bases, and 20 bases lay in between. Germline-derived CDR1 and CDR2 are MDHEN and SYDVKM. This chain's CDR3 is CATRDGGSVETQYF. CDR3 DNA: TGTGCCACCCGCGATGGGGGCAGTGTGGAGACCCAGTACTTC.

V and J are TRBV18 and TRBJ2-3; D is perhaps TRBD2 (6 bases). The V and J ends lost 5 bases and 3 bases respectively, with 15 bases between them. Germline CDR1 KGHSH, CDR2 LQKENI. CDR3 size: 15 residues. The CDR3 reads CASSAGYRKTDTQYF. In nucleotides, the CDR3 is TGTGCCAGCTCAGCGGGGTATCGCAAGACAGATACGCAGTATTTT. The complete variable domain, with remaining parts taken from reference TRBV18 and TRBJ2-3, reads NAGVMQNPRHLVRRRGQEARLRCSPMKGHSHVYWYRQLPEEGLKFMVYLQKENIIDESGMPKERFSAEFPKEGPSILRIQQVVRGDSAAYFCASSAGYRKTDTQYFGPGTRLTVL.

This clone was seen a few times. The chain joins TRBV4-1 to TRBJ2-2; D ambiguous. V shed 0 bases and J shed 1 base, with 6 bases lying between them. This CDR3 has 15 amino acids. CDR1 and CDR2 (germline): MGHRA, YSYEKL. This CDR3 reads CASSQEHRNTGELFF. As DNA, the CDR3 is TGCGCCAGCAGCCAAGAGCACAGGAACACCGGGGAGCTGTTTTTT.

With respect to this clone: The junction does not match germline at one end; this may be a read error. The V and J genes are TRBV5-1 and TRBJ1-2; D perhaps matches TRBD1 (6 bases). CDR3 length equals 11 residues. Germline V gives CDR1 SGHRS, CDR2 YFSETQ. In DNA, the CDR3 is TGCGCCTGCGGGGAGGGGTTCCGACAGGTCTTC. As protein: CACGEGFRQVF.